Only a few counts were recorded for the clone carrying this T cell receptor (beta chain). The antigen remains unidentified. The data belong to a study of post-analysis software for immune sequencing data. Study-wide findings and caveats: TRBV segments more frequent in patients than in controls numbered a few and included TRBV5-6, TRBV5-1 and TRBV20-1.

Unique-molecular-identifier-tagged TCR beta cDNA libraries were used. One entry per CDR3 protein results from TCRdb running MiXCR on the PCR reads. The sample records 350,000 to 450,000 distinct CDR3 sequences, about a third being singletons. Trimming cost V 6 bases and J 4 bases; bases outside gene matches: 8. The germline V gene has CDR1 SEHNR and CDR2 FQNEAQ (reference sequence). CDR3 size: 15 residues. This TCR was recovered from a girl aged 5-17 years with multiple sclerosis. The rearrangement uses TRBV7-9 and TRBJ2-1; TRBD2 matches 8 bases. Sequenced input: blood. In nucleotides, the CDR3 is TGTGCCAGCAGACCGTCCAGCGGGGGATACAATGAGCAGTTCTTC. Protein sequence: CASRPSSGGYNEQFF.